The sequence of this TCR beta chain was determined in a study of blood T cells in healthy people across ages. J gave up 9 bases and V 0 bases, and 12 bases lay outside the gene matches. In germline, CDR1 is SGDLS, CDR2 YYNGEE. This CDR3 has 17 residues. Through a sample-barcoded 5' primer and a J-beta primer mix, a second PCR was run for about 7 to 12 cycles. CDR3-containing paired-end reads numbered at least 2.5 million in each sample. MiXCR, run by TCRdb on the 5' RACE reads, gives a single entry per CDR3 protein. The data hold about 1.4 million distinct CDR3 sequences, with 55% to 75% observed a single time.

J is TRBJ2-1 and V is TRBV9, with 10 bases aligning to TRBD2. This receptor was identified in a man aged 18-30 years in good health. What was sequenced was blood. CDR3 nucleotide sequence: TGTGCCAGCAGCGTAGCGACTAGCGGGTTAAACGGGGGTGAGCAGTTCTTC. Its translation is CASSVATSGLNGGEQFF.